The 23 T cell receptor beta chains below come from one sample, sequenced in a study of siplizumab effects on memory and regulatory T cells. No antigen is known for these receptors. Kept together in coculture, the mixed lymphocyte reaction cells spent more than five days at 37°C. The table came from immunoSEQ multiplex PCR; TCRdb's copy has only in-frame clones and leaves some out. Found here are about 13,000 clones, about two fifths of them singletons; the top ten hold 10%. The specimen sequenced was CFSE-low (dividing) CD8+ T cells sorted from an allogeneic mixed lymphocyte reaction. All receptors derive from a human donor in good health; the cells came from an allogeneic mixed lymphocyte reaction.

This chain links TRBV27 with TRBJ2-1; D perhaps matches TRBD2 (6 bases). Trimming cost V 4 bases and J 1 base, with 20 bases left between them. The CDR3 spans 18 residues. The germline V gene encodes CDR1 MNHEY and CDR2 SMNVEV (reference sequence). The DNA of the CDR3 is TGTGCCAGCAGTTCGATTGAGGGACTCCTCGGGTCCTACAATGAGCAGTTCTTC. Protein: CASSSIEGLLGSYNEQFF.

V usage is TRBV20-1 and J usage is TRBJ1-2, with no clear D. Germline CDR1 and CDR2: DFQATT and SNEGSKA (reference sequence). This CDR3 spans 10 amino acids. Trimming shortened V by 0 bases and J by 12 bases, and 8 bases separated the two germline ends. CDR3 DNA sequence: TGCAGTGCTAGAGACTTTATGGACACCTTC. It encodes CSARDFMDTF.

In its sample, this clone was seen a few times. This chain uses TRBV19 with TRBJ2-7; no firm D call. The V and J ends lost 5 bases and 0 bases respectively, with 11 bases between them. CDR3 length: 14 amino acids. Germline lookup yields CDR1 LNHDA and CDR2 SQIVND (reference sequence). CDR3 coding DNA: TGTGCCAGTAGTGCCCGGGTACGCTCCTACGAGCAGTACTTC. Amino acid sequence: CASSARVRSYEQYF. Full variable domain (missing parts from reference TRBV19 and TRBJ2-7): DGGITQSPKYLFRKEGQNVTLSCEQNLNHDAMYWYRQDPGQGLRLIYYSQIVNDFQKGDIAEGYSVSREKKESFPLTVTSAQKNPTAFYLCASSARVRSYEQYFGPGTRLTVT.

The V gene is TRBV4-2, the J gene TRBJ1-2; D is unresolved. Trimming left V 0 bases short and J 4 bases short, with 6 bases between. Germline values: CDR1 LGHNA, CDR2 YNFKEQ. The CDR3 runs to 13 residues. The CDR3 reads CASSQDVPYGYTF. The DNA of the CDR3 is TGTGCCAGCAGCCAAGACGTCCCCTATGGCTACACCTTC.

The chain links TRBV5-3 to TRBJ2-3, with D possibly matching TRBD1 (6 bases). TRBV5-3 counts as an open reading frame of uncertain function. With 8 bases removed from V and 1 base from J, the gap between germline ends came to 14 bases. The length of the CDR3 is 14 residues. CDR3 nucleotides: TGTGCCAGCAGCCCAGGGGCCCGCACAGATACGCAGTATTTT. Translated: CASSPGARTDTQYF.

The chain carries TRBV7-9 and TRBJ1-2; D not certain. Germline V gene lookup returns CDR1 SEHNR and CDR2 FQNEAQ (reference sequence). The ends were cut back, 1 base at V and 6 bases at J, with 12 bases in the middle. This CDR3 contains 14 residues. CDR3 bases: TGTGCCAGCAGCTTAGGTGGGTCGAGTGATGGCTACACCTTC. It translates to CASSLGGSSDGYTF.

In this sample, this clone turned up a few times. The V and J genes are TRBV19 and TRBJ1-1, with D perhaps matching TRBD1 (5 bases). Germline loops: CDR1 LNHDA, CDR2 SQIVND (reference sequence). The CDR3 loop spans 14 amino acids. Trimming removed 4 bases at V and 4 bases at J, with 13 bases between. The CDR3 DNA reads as TGTGCCAGTAGTACCCAGGGACTAGGCACTGAAGCTTTCTTT. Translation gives CASSTQGLGTEAFF.

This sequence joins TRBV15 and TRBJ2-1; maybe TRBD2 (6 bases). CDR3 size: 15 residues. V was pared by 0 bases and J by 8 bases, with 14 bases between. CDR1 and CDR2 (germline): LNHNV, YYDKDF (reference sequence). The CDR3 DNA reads TGTGCCACCAGCAGAGAAGGGCAGCGGAGGGATGAGCAGTTCTTC. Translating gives CATSREGQRRDEQFF.

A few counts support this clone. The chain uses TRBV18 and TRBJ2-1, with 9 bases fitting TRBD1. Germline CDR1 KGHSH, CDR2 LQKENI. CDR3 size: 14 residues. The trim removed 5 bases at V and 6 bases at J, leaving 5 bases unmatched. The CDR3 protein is CASSVPGQGNEQFF. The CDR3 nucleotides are TGTGCCAGCTCAGTACCGGGACAGGGCAATGAGCAGTTCTTC.

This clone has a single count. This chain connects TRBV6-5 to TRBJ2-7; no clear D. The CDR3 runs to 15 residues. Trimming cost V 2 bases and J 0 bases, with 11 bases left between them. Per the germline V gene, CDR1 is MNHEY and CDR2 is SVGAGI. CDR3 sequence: CASSYETPSSYEQYF. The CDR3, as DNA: TGTGCCAGCAGTTACGAGACTCCGAGCTCCTACGAGCAGTACTTC.

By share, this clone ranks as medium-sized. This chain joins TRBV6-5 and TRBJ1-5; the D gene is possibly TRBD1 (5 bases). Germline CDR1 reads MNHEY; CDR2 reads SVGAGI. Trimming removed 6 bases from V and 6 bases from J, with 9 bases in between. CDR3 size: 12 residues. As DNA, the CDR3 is TGTGCCAGCAGCCCAGGGACTCAGCCCCAGCATTTT. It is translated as CASSPGTQPQHF.

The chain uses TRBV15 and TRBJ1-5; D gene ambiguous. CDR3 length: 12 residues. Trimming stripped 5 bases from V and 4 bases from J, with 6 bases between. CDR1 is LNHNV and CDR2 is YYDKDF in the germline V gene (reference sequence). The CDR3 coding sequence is TGTGCCACCAGCGTAGATAATCAGCCCCAGCATTTT. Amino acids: CATSVDNQPQHF.

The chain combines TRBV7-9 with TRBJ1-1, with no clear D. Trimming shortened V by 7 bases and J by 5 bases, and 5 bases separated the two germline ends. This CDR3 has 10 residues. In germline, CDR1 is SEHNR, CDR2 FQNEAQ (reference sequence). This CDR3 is CASKVTEAFF. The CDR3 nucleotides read TGTGCCAGCAAAGTGACTGAAGCTTTCTTT.

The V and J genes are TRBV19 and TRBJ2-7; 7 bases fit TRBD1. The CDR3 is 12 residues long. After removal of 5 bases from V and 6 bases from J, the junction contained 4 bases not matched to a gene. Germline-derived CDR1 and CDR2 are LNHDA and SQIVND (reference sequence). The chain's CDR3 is CASSPGTVEQYF. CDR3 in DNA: TGTGCCAGTAGTCCAGGGACAGTCGAGCAGTACTTC. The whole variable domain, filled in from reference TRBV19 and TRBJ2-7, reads DGGITQSPKYLFRKEGQNVTLSCEQNLNHDAMYWYRQDPGQGLRLIYYSQIVNDFQKGDIAEGYSVSREKKESFPLTVTSAQKNPTAFYLCASSPGTVEQYFGPGTRLTVT.

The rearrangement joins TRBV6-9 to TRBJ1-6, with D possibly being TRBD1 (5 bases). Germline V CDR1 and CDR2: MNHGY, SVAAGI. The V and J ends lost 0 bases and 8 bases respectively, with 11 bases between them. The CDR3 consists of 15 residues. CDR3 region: CASSYSGASHSPLHF. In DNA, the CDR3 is TGTGCCAGCAGTTATTCAGGGGCTAGTCATTCACCCCTCCACTTT.

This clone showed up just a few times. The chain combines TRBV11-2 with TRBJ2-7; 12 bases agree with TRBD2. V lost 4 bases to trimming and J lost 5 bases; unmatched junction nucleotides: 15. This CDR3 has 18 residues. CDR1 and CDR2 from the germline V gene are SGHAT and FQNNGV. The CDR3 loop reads CASSSPLAGGPFVHEQYF. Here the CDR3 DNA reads TGTGCCAGCAGCTCACCCCTAGCGGGAGGGCCTTTCGTCCACGAGCAGTACTTC.

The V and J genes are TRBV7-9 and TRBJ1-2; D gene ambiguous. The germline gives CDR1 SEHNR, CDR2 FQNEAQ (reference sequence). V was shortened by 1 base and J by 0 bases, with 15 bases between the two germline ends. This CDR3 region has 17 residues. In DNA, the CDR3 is TGTGCCAGCAGCTTAGAGGGTCCGCTGTTAGCTAACTATGGCTACACCTTC. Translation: CASSLEGPLLANYGYTF.

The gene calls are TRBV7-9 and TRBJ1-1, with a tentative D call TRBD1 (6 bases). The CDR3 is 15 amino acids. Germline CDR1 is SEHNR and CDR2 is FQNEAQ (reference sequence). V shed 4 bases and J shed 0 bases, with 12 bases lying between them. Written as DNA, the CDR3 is TGTGCCAGCAGCTCGCCGAGGACAGTGAACACTGAAGCTTTCTTT. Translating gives CASSSPRTVNTEAFF.

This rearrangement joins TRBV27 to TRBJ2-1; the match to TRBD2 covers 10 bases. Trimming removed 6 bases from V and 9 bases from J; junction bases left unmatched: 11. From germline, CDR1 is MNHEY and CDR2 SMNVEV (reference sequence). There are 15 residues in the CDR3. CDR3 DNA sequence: TGTGCCAGCAGCCGCAACCTGGGACTAGCGATTGAGCAGTTCTTC. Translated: CASSRNLGLAIEQFF.

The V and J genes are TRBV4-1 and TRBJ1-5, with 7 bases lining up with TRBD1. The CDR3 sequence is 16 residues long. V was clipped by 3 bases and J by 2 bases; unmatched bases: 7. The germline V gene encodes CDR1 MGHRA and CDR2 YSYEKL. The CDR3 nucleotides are TGCGCCAGCAGCCACCGACAGGGACTAGGCAATCAGCCCCAGCATTTT. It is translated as CASSHRQGLGNQPQHF.

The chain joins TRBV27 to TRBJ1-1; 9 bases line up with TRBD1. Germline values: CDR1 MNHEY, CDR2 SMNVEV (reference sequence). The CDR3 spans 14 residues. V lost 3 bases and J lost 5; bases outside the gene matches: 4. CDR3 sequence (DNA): TGTGCCAGCAGTTTCGGACAGGGGTGGACTGAAGCTTTCTTT. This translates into CASSFGQGWTEAFF.

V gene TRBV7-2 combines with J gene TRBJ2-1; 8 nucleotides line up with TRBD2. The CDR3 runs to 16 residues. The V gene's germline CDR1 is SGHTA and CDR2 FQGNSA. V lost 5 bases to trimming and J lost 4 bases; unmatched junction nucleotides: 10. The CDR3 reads CASSPPGVAGYNEQFF. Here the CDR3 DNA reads TGTGCCAGCAGCCCCCCTGGTGTAGCGGGGTACAATGAGCAGTTCTTC.

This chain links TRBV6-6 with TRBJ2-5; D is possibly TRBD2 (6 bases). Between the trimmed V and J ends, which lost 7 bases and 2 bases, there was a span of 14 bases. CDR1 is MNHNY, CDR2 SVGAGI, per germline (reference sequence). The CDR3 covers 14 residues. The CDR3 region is CASMATGGQETQYF. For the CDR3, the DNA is TGTGCCAGCATGGCGACTGGGGGGCAAGAGACCCAGTACTTC.